A selection of T cell receptor beta chains follows, all from one sample in a study of blood T cell repertoires in COVID-19. Method: immunoSEQ multiplex PCR; TCRdb's copy keeps in-frame clones and lacks some. Of approximately 150,000 clones listed, approximately 85% are singletons. Sequenced input: peripheral blood. These receptors were collected from a woman aged 55-69 years with COVID-19, enrolled during active disease. CDR3s include the opening cysteine and the closing phenylalanine or tryptophan. A D gene is named only where the DNA matches it firmly. Size values are once, few and many counts, or a class for expanded clones, and some rows have none.

cdr3_nt: TGCGCCAGCAGCACTAGCGGGAGCTCTCGTTCAGATACGCAGTATTTT; cdr3_aa: CASSTSGSSRSDTQYF; j_call: TRBJ2-3; d_call: TRBD2; clone_size: -; v_call: TRBV4-3
cdr3_nt: TGTGCCAGCAGCTCGCGGGTCGGGTACTTAGAGACCCAGTACTTC; cdr3_aa: CASSSRVGYLETQYF; j_call: TRBJ2-5; d_call: -; clone_size: once; v_call: TRBV9
cdr3_nt: TGTGCCAGCAGCTTAGTGCGGGGGGTGGAAGGCTACACCTTC; cdr3_aa: CASSLVRGVEGYTF; j_call: TRBJ1-2; d_call: -; clone_size: -; v_call: TRBV7-8
cdr3_nt: TGCGCCAGCAGCAGGGGTGACAGCGTAACTGAAGCTTTCTTT; cdr3_aa: CASSRGDSVTEAFF; j_call: TRBJ1-1; d_call: -; clone_size: -; v_call: TRBV5-1
cdr3_nt: TGCAGTGCTAGTTACCAGTCAAGCTCTGGAAACACCATATATTTT; cdr3_aa: CSASYQSSSGNTIYF; j_call: TRBJ1-3; d_call: -; clone_size: few; v_call: TRBV20-1
cdr3_nt: TGTGCCAGCAGCCAAGGAGGGACAGCGAACACTGAAGCTTTCTTT; cdr3_aa: CASSQGGTANTEAFF; j_call: TRBJ1-1; d_call: TRBD1; clone_size: -; v_call: TRBV4-2
cdr3_nt: TGTGCCAACAACACCAAAAACAGGATTCCCCTCTATGGCTACACCTTC; cdr3_aa: CANNTKNRIPLYGYTF; j_call: TRBJ1-2; d_call: -; clone_size: -; v_call: TRBV28
cdr3_nt: TGTGCCAGCAGCCAACCCCCGGGGAAGAGCTCCTACAATGAGCAGTTCTTC; cdr3_aa: CASSQPPGKSSYNEQFF; j_call: TRBJ2-1; d_call: -; clone_size: -; v_call: TRBV3-1/TRBV3-2
cdr3_nt: TGCAGCGTTGGGAGCACCGGCAGGGCTAATGAAAAACTGTTTTTT; cdr3_aa: CSVGSTGRANEKLFF; j_call: TRBJ1-4; d_call: -; clone_size: -; v_call: TRBV29-1
cdr3_nt: TGTGCCAGCAGCTTACGGGCGGGCAACATTCAGTACTTC; cdr3_aa: CASSLRAGNIQYF; j_call: TRBJ2-4; d_call: -; clone_size: -; v_call: TRBV7-2
cdr3_nt: TGTGCCAGTAAGGCGGGCCCCTACAATGAGCAGTTCTTC; cdr3_aa: CASKAGPYNEQFF; j_call: TRBJ2-1; d_call: -; clone_size: -; v_call: TRBV19
cdr3_nt: TGTGCCAGCAGCGGGACTAGCGGGAGGGTTAATGAGCAGTTCTTC; cdr3_aa: CASSGTSGRVNEQFF; j_call: TRBJ2-1; d_call: TRBD2; clone_size: -; v_call: TRBV5-4
cdr3_nt: TGTGCCAGCAGCCCACGGGGGGCTGAAGCTTTCTTT; cdr3_aa: CASSPRGAEAFF; j_call: TRBJ1-1; d_call: -; clone_size: once; v_call: TRBV7-2
cdr3_nt: TGCGCCAGCAGCGAGGGACAGACCCTTTCTGGGGCCAACGTCCTGACTTTC; cdr3_aa: CASSEGQTLSGANVLTF; j_call: TRBJ2-6; d_call: TRBD1; clone_size: -; v_call: TRBV5-1
cdr3_nt: TGTGCCAGTCTGACAGGGCTTAATGAAAAACTGTTTTTT; cdr3_aa: CASLTGLNEKLFF; j_call: TRBJ1-4; d_call: TRBD1; clone_size: -; v_call: TRBV12-3/TRBV12-4
cdr3_nt: TGTGCCAGCAGCAAAACAGGGTACGATACGCAGTATTTT; cdr3_aa: CASSKTGYDTQYF; j_call: TRBJ2-3; d_call: -; clone_size: -; v_call: TRBV7-2
cdr3_nt: TGTGCCAGCAGCCCTCAACAGGGGGCGGGGGGCTACACCTTC; cdr3_aa: CASSPQQGAGGYTF; j_call: TRBJ1-2; d_call: TRBD1; clone_size: -; v_call: TRBV16
cdr3_nt: TGTGCCAGCAGCTTACCCTTCGGACAGGGCCAAGAGACCCAGTACTTC; cdr3_aa: CASSLPFGQGQETQYF; j_call: TRBJ2-5; d_call: TRBD1; clone_size: -; v_call: TRBV7-6
cdr3_nt: TGTGCCAGCAGCCAAGATCTGGGCAGGGCTGGCTACACCTTC; cdr3_aa: CASSQDLGRAGYTF; j_call: TRBJ1-2; d_call: -; clone_size: once; v_call: TRBV3-1/TRBV3-2
cdr3_nt: TGTGCCACCATGTCCCGTCTAGCGGTAAATACGCAGTATTTT; cdr3_aa: CATMSRLAVNTQYF; j_call: TRBJ2-3; d_call: TRBD2; clone_size: -; v_call: TRBV28
cdr3_nt: TGTGCCAGCAGCCCGACAGGGAATAATGAAAAACTGTTTTTT; cdr3_aa: CASSPTGNNEKLFF; j_call: TRBJ1-4; d_call: TRBD1; clone_size: once; v_call: TRBV4-2
cdr3_nt: TGTGCCAGCAGTTATTTCACCTTTGACAGAAATGAGCAGTTCTTC; cdr3_aa: CASSYFTFDRNEQFF; j_call: TRBJ2-1; d_call: -; clone_size: -; v_call: TRBV6-2/TRBV6-3
cdr3_nt: TGTGCCAGCAGTCGGGGACAGGGGGCAAATGAGCAGTTCTTC; cdr3_aa: CASSRGQGANEQFF; j_call: TRBJ2-1; d_call: TRBD1; clone_size: -; v_call: TRBV6-6
cdr3_nt: TGTGCCAGTACAACCGGGACAGCTTACTACGAGCAGTACTTC; cdr3_aa: CASTTGTAYYEQYF; j_call: TRBJ2-7; d_call: TRBD1; clone_size: -; v_call: TRBV28
cdr3_nt: TGTGCCAGCAGTCCTTATGGCCCAGGGCAGGGTGGTAGCAATCAGCCCCAGCATTTT; cdr3_aa: CASSPYGPGQGGSNQPQHF; j_call: TRBJ1-5; d_call: -; clone_size: many; v_call: TRBV28
cdr3_nt: TGTGCCAGCAGCGTAGACGGGAGTGGCACCCGCGGTCAGTATTTT; cdr3_aa: CASSVDGSGTRGQYF; j_call: TRBJ2-3; d_call: -; clone_size: -; v_call: TRBV9
cdr3_nt: TGTGCCAGCAGCCAGACAATCACCGGGGAGCTGTTTTTT; cdr3_aa: CASSQTITGELFF; j_call: TRBJ2-2; d_call: -; clone_size: -; v_call: TRBV3-1/TRBV3-2
cdr3_nt: TGTGCCAGCAGCCCTGTCGCCAGGGGAGCGGAGGGAAACACCATATATTTT; cdr3_aa: CASSPVARGAEGNTIYF; j_call: TRBJ1-3; d_call: -; clone_size: -; v_call: TRBV3-1/TRBV3-2
cdr3_nt: TGTGCCACCAGTGCTAGCGGGGCGACGAGGGAGCAGTACTTC; cdr3_aa: CATSASGATREQYF; j_call: TRBJ2-7; d_call: TRBD2; clone_size: -; v_call: TRBV24-1
cdr3_nt: TGTGCCAGCAGCCAAACAGACAGCTACACCGGGGAGCTGTTTTTT; cdr3_aa: CASSQTDSYTGELFF; j_call: TRBJ2-2; d_call: -; clone_size: -; v_call: TRBV5-5
cdr3_nt: TGTGCCAGCTCACTCATGGACAGGGGCAGCACAGATACGCAGTATTTT; cdr3_aa: CASSLMDRGSTDTQYF; j_call: TRBJ2-3; d_call: TRBD1; clone_size: -; v_call: TRBV18
cdr3_nt: TGTGCCAGCAGCGTAGAGATAGCGGGGGGACCACAGGATACGCAGTATTTT; cdr3_aa: CASSVEIAGGPQDTQYF; j_call: TRBJ2-3; d_call: TRBD2; clone_size: -; v_call: TRBV9
cdr3_nt: TGTGCCTGGAGTTACGCCGGGACAGGGAACACTGAAGCTTTCTTT; cdr3_aa: CAWSYAGTGNTEAFF; j_call: TRBJ1-1; d_call: TRBD1; clone_size: -; v_call: TRBV30
cdr3_nt: TGTGCCAGCAGAGGACTAGCGGGAGCGCGAGAGACCCAGTACTTC; cdr3_aa: CASRGLAGARETQYF; j_call: TRBJ2-5; d_call: TRBD2; clone_size: -; v_call: TRBV2
cdr3_nt: TGCGCCAGCAGCCAAGGGACAGCTAAGGATGAGCAGTTCTTC; cdr3_aa: CASSQGTAKDEQFF; j_call: TRBJ2-1; d_call: -; clone_size: -; v_call: TRBV4-3
cdr3_nt: TGTGCCAGCAGTTACTCGAATTTTGCAGCGGCGAACACCGGGGAGCTGTTTTTT; cdr3_aa: CASSYSNFAAANTGELFF; j_call: TRBJ2-2; d_call: -; clone_size: -; v_call: TRBV6-2/TRBV6-3
cdr3_nt: TGTGCCACCAGTGGGGGACAGGGGGTGAACGCTTTCTTT; cdr3_aa: CATSGGQGVNAFF; j_call: TRBJ1-1; d_call: TRBD1; clone_size: -; v_call: TRBV24-1
cdr3_nt: TGTGCCAGCAGCCGATGGACTAGTAATTCTGAGCAGTTCTTC; cdr3_aa: CASSRWTSNSEQFF; j_call: TRBJ2-1; d_call: TRBD2; clone_size: -; v_call: TRBV5-8
cdr3_nt: TGTGCCAGCAGCTTAGGTCGTTCTAACTATGGCTACACCTTC; cdr3_aa: CASSLGRSNYGYTF; j_call: TRBJ1-2; d_call: -; clone_size: few; v_call: TRBV7-8
cdr3_nt: TGTGCCAGCAGCTTAACCGGGACAGGGGGCGGTGAAAAACTGTTTTTT; cdr3_aa: CASSLTGTGGGEKLFF; j_call: TRBJ1-4; d_call: TRBD1; clone_size: -; v_call: TRBV5-6